These 15 T cell receptor beta chains share one sample of origin, sequenced in a study of T cells in Graves' hyperthyroidism and ophthalmopathy. Amplification of TCR beta CDR3 regions was performed using RNA transcripts as template. The primer set for the first-round RT-PCR of the TCR CDR3 was HTBI. Each CDR3 protein gets one entry after TCRdb re-called the multiplex PCR reads with MiXCR. The repertoire holds about 640,000 distinct CDR3 sequences, with around 15% as singletons. Sequencing was done on a sample of blood. These receptors all stem from a woman aged 50 to 60 with Graves' ophthalmopathy.

This clonotype came up many times. V is TRBV20-1 and J is TRBJ2-7, with a possible D match to TRBD1 (5 bases). The CDR3 is made up of 12 amino acids. The V gene lost 6 bases and the J gene lost 4 bases, with 13 bases spanning the gap. Germline V gene data show CDR1 as DFQATT and CDR2 as SNEGSKA (reference sequence). CDR3 in DNA: TGCAGTGCCAGGGATCTAGTTTACGAGCAGTACTTC. Amino acids: CSARDLVYEQYF.

This clonotype was seen many times. The chain links TRBV12-3 or TRBV12-4 to TRBJ2-2; D may correspond to TRBD1 or TRBD2 (5 bases each). The CDR3 has 14 amino acids. The V end was cut by 6 bases, the J end by 0 bases, with 8 bases between. CDR3 nucleotides: TGTGCCAGCAGCCGGGGACCGAACACCGGGGAGCTGTTTTTT. It specifies CASSRGPNTGELFF.

This clonotype was observed many times. This sequence joins TRBV28 and TRBJ2-2; 7 bases align to TRBD2. The germline V gene encodes CDR1 MDHEN and CDR2 SYDVKM. The CDR3 extends over 13 amino acids. V was clipped by 5 bases and J by 5 bases; unmatched bases: 2. The CDR3 region is CASSGGGTGELFF. The CDR3 nucleotides read TGTGCCAGCAGTGGGGGGGGAACCGGGGAGCTGTTTTTT.

The chain employs TRBV27 and TRBJ2-2; D might be TRBD1 (5 bases). The CDR3 contains 15 residues. V was clipped by 5 bases and J by 3 bases, with 13 bases between them. Germline CDR1 is MNHEY and CDR2 is SMNVEV (reference sequence). This CDR3 is CASSPRGGDTGELFF. In DNA, the CDR3 is TGTGCCAGCAGTCCTAGGGGTGGGGACACCGGGGAGCTGTTTTTT.

The chain has TRBV4-2 and TRBJ2-7, with 8 positions matching TRBD2. The length of the CDR3 is 17 residues. From germline, CDR1 is LGHNA and CDR2 YNFKEQ. V was pared by 4 bases and J by 3 bases, with 14 bases of the junction left unmatched. The CDR3 spells CASSREKAGLEVYEQYF. The CDR3 nucleotides are TGTGCCAGCAGCCGAGAGAAAGCGGGACTAGAGGTCTACGAGCAGTACTTC.

This rearrangement joins TRBV19 to TRBJ2-1; a weak D match, TRBD1 (6 bases). The germline V and J ends were trimmed by 3 bases and 7 bases, with 19 bases remaining between them. This CDR3 has 16 residues. Germline CDR1 and CDR2: LNHDA and SQIVND (reference sequence). The CDR3 region is CASSIGGPQGWNEQFF. CDR3 in DNA: TGTGCCAGTAGTATTGGTGGACCACAGGGTTGGAATGAGCAGTTCTTC. The full variable domain, with the rest looked up from reference TRBV19 and TRBJ2-1, is DGGITQSPKYLFRKEGQNVTLSCEQNLNHDAMYWYRQDPGQGLRLIYYSQIVNDFQKGDIAEGYSVSREKKESFPLTVTSAQKNPTAFYLCASSIGGPQGWNEQFFGPGTRLTVL.

This clonotype showed up many times. DNA of the CDR3: TGTGCCTGTCCGGACAGGGTTAACTATGGCTACACCTTC. Amino acid sequence: CACPDRVNYGYTF. V gene TRBV30 combines with J gene TRBJ1-2; 8 bases are shared with TRBD1. Germline values: CDR1 GTSNPN, CDR2 SVGIG (reference sequence). The V gene end was trimmed by 6 bases and the J gene end by 1 base; junction bases not matched to a gene: 4. The CDR3 spans 13 residues.

The J gene is TRBJ2-1, the V gene TRBV10-3, with 10 bases matching TRBD2. The CDR3 is 15 residues long. The germline CDR1 and CDR2 sequences are ENHRY and SYGVKD. With V trimmed by 6 bases and J by 4 bases, 6 bases remained unmatched. The CDR3: CAISAAGGSYNEQFF. CDR3 nucleotides: TGTGCCATCAGCGCAGCGGGAGGGTCTTACAATGAGCAGTTCTTC.

This clonotype was detected many times. J is TRBJ2-3 and V is TRBV13; tentatively, D is TRBD1 (6 bases). The CDR3 is 17 amino acids. The germline CDR1 and CDR2 sequences are PRHDT and FYEKMQ (reference sequence). The V gene lost 2 bases and the J gene lost 5 bases, with 20 bases spanning the gap. The CDR3 sequence is CASSLLGGVNRGDTQYF. The CDR3 bases are TGTGCCAGCAGCTTACTAGGGGGAGTCAACCGAGGAGATACGCAGTATTTT.

In its sample, this clonotype was seen many times. The chain recombines TRBV28 with TRBJ2-3; perhaps TRBD2 as D (5 bases). CDR1 and CDR2 from the germline V gene are MDHEN and SYDVKM. The CDR3 is 15 amino acids. Trimming removed 4 bases from V and 2 bases from J, with 13 bases in between. The CDR3 is CASSSVKRHTDTQYF. CDR3 nucleotide sequence: TGTGCCAGCAGTTCAGTAAAGCGGCACACAGATACGCAGTATTTT.

In its sample, this clonotype was seen a few times. The chain carries TRBV19 and TRBJ2-1; D unclear. Trimming stripped 3 bases from V and 3 bases from J, with 9 bases between. Germline V gene sequence: CDR1 LNHDA, CDR2 SQIVND (reference sequence). The CDR3 extends over 14 amino acids. The CDR3: CASSISQSYNEQFF. Here the CDR3 DNA reads TGTGCCAGTAGTATCAGTCAGAGCTACAATGAGCAGTTCTTC.

This clonotype was detected ten times or more. The chain uses TRBV3-1 and TRBJ1-1; D perhaps matches TRBD1 (6 bases). The CDR3 sequence is 13 residues long. The germline CDR1 and CDR2 sequences are LGHDT and YNNKEL (reference sequence). Trimming stripped 0 bases from V and 10 bases from J, with 12 bases between. The CDR3 sequence is CASSQDLVRGAFF. CDR3 sequence (DNA): TGTGCCAGCAGCCAAGATCTGGTCAGGGGAGCTTTCTTT.

The table lists this clonotype with many counts. This chain links TRBV9 with TRBJ2-1; D is uncertain. This CDR3 has 16 amino acids. V shed 0 bases and J shed 4 bases, with 14 bases lying between them. Germline CDR1 reads SGDLS; CDR2 reads YYNGEE. This CDR3 is CASSVGSQNGYNEQFF. As DNA, the CDR3 is TGTGCCAGCAGCGTAGGGTCGCAGAACGGGTACAATGAGCAGTTCTTC.

Many counts were recorded for this clonotype. This sequence joins TRBV11-2 and TRBJ1-1; D might be TRBD1 (6 bases). Trimming removed 6 bases from V and 0 bases from J, with 14 bases in between. Germline V gives CDR1 SGHAT, CDR2 FQNNGV. The CDR3 spans 15 residues. The CDR3 loop reads CASSSRGQLNTEAFF. CDR3 sequence (DNA): TGTGCCAGCAGTTCACGTGGACAGTTGAACACTGAAGCTTTCTTT.

This clonotype has more than one count but fewer than ten. The genes are TRBV18 and TRBJ2-3; 11 nucleotides line up with TRBD1. The CDR3 consists of 15 residues. V lost 4 bases, J lost 5 bases, and 5 bases stayed unmatched. Germline V gives CDR1 KGHSH, CDR2 LQKENI. CDR3: CASSRTGGLRDTQYF. The CDR3 DNA reads TGTGCCAGCTCACGGACAGGGGGCCTCAGAGATACGCAGTATTTT.